What follows are 7 T cell receptor beta chains derived from one specimen sequenced in a study of blood T cells in healthy people across ages (dated by TCRdb to the mid-2010s). The library was prepared using 5' RACE. A second 7 to 11 cycle PCR used a sample-barcoded 5' primer and a J-beta primer mix. The public reads were run again by TCRdb, first through fastp at Q25 and then through MiXCR, and only productive beta chains were kept. Here each entry gathers all rows of one CDR3 protein and keeps the most common genes and DNA. For this sample there are roughly 1.9 million distinct CDR3 sequences; around 42% appear just once. The biggest ten clones account for about 23% of the sample. Material for sequencing was blood. The receptors come from a human donor in good health.

This clonotype has just a few counts. The rearrangement links TRBV6-5 to TRBJ2-5; D not certain. The CDR3 totals 13 residues. V dropped 8 bases and J dropped 2 bases, with 12 bases sitting between them. Germline V gives CDR1 MNHEY, CDR2 SVGAGI. The CDR3 DNA sequence: TGTGCCAGCCGTCGGCGAGTACAAGAGACCCAGTACTTC. This translates into CASRRRVQETQYF.

The chain couples TRBV12-3 or TRBV12-4 to TRBJ1-3, with 10 bases aligning to TRBD1. The CDR3 loop spans 15 amino acids. Trimming at V came to 8 bases and at J to 7 bases, leaving 11 bases not matched to a gene. The CDR3 nucleotides are TGTGCCAGCTCTCTCGGCGGGACAGGGGCCAACACCATATATTTT. It codes for CASSLGGTGANTIYF.

This clonotype was observed a few times. This rearrangement joins TRBV25-1 to TRBJ1-2; tentative D call: TRBD1 (5 bases). There are 15 residues in the CDR3. The V gene's germline CDR1 is MGHDK and CDR2 SYGVNS. V shed 0 bases and J shed 4 bases, with 12 bases lying between them. The CDR3 DNA sequence: TGTGCCAGCAGTGAATATACTCGGGACCCCTATGGCTACACCTTC. It is translated as CASSEYTRDPYGYTF.

V usage is TRBV9 and J usage is TRBJ2-7; 9 bases are a match to TRBD1. Germline CDR1 SGDLS, CDR2 YYNGEE. This CDR3 has 17 amino acids. With 3 bases clipped from V and 12 bases from J, the junction kept 22 bases outside the gene matches. The CDR3 bases are TGTGCCAGCAGCGCCTCTCTGAGAGGACAGGGGCGTATTAGTCTGTACTTC. The encoded protein is CASSASLRGQGRISLYF. Drawing the rest from reference TRBV9 and TRBJ2-7, the complete variable domain is DSGVTQTPKHLITATGQRVTLRCSPRSGDLSVYWYQQSLDQGLQFLIQYYNGEERAKGNILERFSAQQFPDLHSELNLSSLELGDSALYFCASSASLRGQGRISLYFGPGTRLTVT.

The chain links TRBV27 to TRBJ1-5; D unresolved. Per the germline V gene, CDR1 is MNHEY and CDR2 is SMNVEV (reference sequence). This CDR3 has 15 amino acids. Trimming shortened V by 2 bases and J by 0 bases, and 8 bases separated the two germline ends. As DNA, the CDR3 is TGTGCCAGCAGTTTAAGGGTCAGTAGCAATCAGCCCCAGCATTTT. It yields the protein CASSLRVSSNQPQHF.

This clonotype occurred a few times. This chain's CDR3 is CATSDPDSPYGYTF. In nucleotides, the CDR3 is TGTGCCACCAGTGATCCCGACAGCCCTTATGGCTACACCTTC. The chain recombines TRBV24-1 with TRBJ1-2; perhaps TRBD1 as D (5 bases). This CDR3 contains 14 residues. Between the trimmed V and J ends, which lost 3 bases and 5 bases, there was a span of 12 bases. The germline gives CDR1 KGHDR, CDR2 SFDVKD.

The CDR3 spells CASSSLSVQETQYF. Here the CDR3 DNA reads TGTGCCAGCAGCTCTCTATCAGTCCAAGAGACCCAGTACTTC. The chain carries TRBV7-8 and TRBJ2-5, with unresolved D. CDR3 size: 14 residues. In germline, CDR1 is SGHVS, CDR2 FQNEAQ. The ends were cut back, 4 bases at V and 1 base at J, with 10 bases in the middle.